This entry lists 23 T cell receptor beta chains sequenced from one sample in a study of CD8 T cells in Susac syndrome. A quantity of roughly 0.5 to 1 ug RNA underwent reverse transcription using random hexamers. A single record per CDR3 protein comes from TCRdb applying MiXCR to the immunoSEQ multiplex PCR reads. Here the sample spans around 280,000 distinct CDR3 sequences, 85% being singletons. Sequenced: CD8+ T cells from PBMCs. The receptors were gathered from a human donor with multiple sclerosis.

The chain joins TRBV11-2 to TRBJ2-7; 14 bases are shared with TRBD2. The CDR3 spans 19 residues. Germline CDR1 reads SGHAT; CDR2 reads FQNNGV. Trimming at V came to 2 bases and at J to 4 bases, leaving 13 bases not matched to a gene. CDR3 region: CASSLPTSGRAEEIYEQYF. DNA for the CDR3: TGTGCCAGCAGCTTACCGACTAGCGGGAGGGCCGAGGAGATTTACGAGCAGTACTTC.

Only one count was recorded for this clonotype. The chain joins TRBV27 to TRBJ2-7; D is unclear. Trimming pared 0 bases from V and 4 bases from J, leaving 7 bases between. CDR1 MNHEY and CDR2 SMNVEV come from the germline V gene (reference sequence). The CDR3 sequence is 13 residues long. The CDR3 spells CASSLSRFYEQYF. The CDR3 region has the DNA TGTGCCAGCAGTTTATCGCGATTTTACGAGCAGTACTTC.

CDR3 DNA sequence: TGTGCCAGCAGCTTAGTCAGCCCAGGGGGTGAAAAACTGTTTTTT. Its translation is CASSLVSPGGEKLFF. The chain uses TRBV7-9 and TRBJ1-4; the match to TRBD1 covers 7 bases. The CDR3 length is 15 residues. Trimming at V came to 1 base and at J to 7 bases, leaving 6 bases not matched to a gene. Germline V CDR1 and CDR2: SEHNR, FQNEAQ (reference sequence). The variable domain in full, completed from reference TRBV7-9 and TRBJ1-4, reads DTGVSQNPRHKITKRGQNVTFRCDPISEHNRLYWYRQTLGQGPEFLTYFQNEAQLEKSRLLSDRFSAERPKGSFSTLEIQRTEQGDSAMYLCASSLVSPGGEKLFFGSGTQLSVL.

J is TRBJ2-1 and V is TRBV6-5, with 8 bases identical to TRBD2. The CDR3 is 15 residues long. J gave up 5 bases and V 0 bases, and 3 bases lay outside the gene matches. Germline loops: CDR1 MNHEY, CDR2 SVGAGI. The CDR3 protein is CASSYSGTRNNEQFF. CDR3 DNA sequence: TGTGCCAGCAGTTACTCGGGGACTAGGAACAATGAGCAGTTCTTC.

The genes are TRBV11-2 and TRBJ2-7; 7 positions match TRBD2. Germline assignment: CDR1 SGHAT and CDR2 FQNNGV. The CDR3 is 14 amino acids. With V trimmed by 4 bases and J by 2 bases, 5 bases remained unmatched. Here the CDR3 reads CASSSGGSPYEQYF. CDR3 DNA: TGTGCCAGCAGCTCGGGGGGATCCCCCTACGAGCAGTACTTC.

This rearrangement joins TRBV6-1 to TRBJ1-1; possible D gene TRBD1, 5 bases. This CDR3 has 15 residues. V shed 7 bases and J shed 6 bases, with 21 bases lying between them. The V gene's germline CDR1 is MNHNS and CDR2 SASEGT. For the CDR3, the DNA is TGTGCCAGCACTTTCCGGGACCCCCACGGCGCTGAAGCTTTCTTT. This sequence encodes CASTFRDPHGAEAFF.

This clonotype was picked up one time. J is TRBJ1-1 and V is TRBV19; TRBD1 might be the D (6 bases). Trimming pared 3 bases from V and 4 bases from J, leaving 15 bases between. The CDR3 has 15 amino acids. Germline V gene lookup returns CDR1 LNHDA and CDR2 SQIVND (reference sequence). The CDR3 DNA is TGTGCCAGTAGTATTTCAATGACAGGATTCACTGAAGCTTTCTTT. Translating it yields CASSISMTGFTEAFF.

V is TRBV27 and J is TRBJ2-1; D gene uncertain. Trimming removed 8 bases from V and 6 bases from J, with 14 bases in between. This CDR3 region has 13 residues. CDR1 is MNHEY, CDR2 SMNVEV, per germline (reference sequence). The CDR3 is CASGLGASNEQFF. CDR3 sequence (DNA): TGTGCCAGCGGGCTTGGAGCGAGCAATGAGCAGTTCTTC.

The chain joins TRBV12-3 or TRBV12-4 to TRBJ2-3; 7 nucleotides agree with TRBD1. The CDR3 extends over 14 amino acids. Unmatched junction bases numbered 8, after V lost 5 bases and J lost 6 bases. The DNA for the CDR3 is TGTGCCAGCAGTCTTTTCCGACAGGGTGATACGCAGTATTTT. Amino acids: CASSLFRQGDTQYF.

This chain uses TRBV27 with TRBJ1-1, with D perhaps TRBD1 (5 bases). V dropped 5 bases and J dropped 7 bases, with 14 bases sitting between them. From germline, CDR1 is MNHEY and CDR2 SMNVEV (reference sequence). This CDR3 contains 13 residues. The CDR3 protein is CASSIHRDGEAFF. The CDR3 coding sequence is TGTGCCAGCAGTATCCACCGGGACGGTGAAGCTTTCTTT.

CDR3 in amino acids: CASRATSSYEQYF. Here the CDR3 DNA reads TGTGCCAGCAGGGCGACGAGCTCCTACGAGCAGTACTTC. The chain combines TRBV28 with TRBJ2-7; no firm D call. Germline V lookup: CDR1 MDHEN, CDR2 SYDVKM. CDR3 size: 13 residues. V was cut by 6 bases and J by 0 bases, with 9 bases left in between.

This chain uses TRBV3-1 with TRBJ1-6; D call uncertain. Germline V gene lookup returns CDR1 LGHDT and CDR2 YNNKEL (reference sequence). The CDR3 spans 13 residues. V lost 1 base and J lost 10, with 8 bases in between. The CDR3 loop reads CASSQGALSPLHF. The CDR3, as DNA: TGTGCCAGCAGCCAAGGAGCTCTCTCACCCCTCCACTTT.

The DNA of the CDR3 is TGTGCCAGCAGCCCTAATAGCGGGGGGATCGTCAGAAATGAGCAGTTCTTC. Protein product: CASSPNSGGIVRNEQFF. The J gene is TRBJ2-1, the V gene TRBV9, with 10 bases matching TRBD2. V shed 4 bases and J 7 bases; nucleotides not matched to a gene: 14. Germline V CDR1 and CDR2: SGDLS, YYNGEE. The CDR3 is 17 amino acids.

This clonotype was seen more than once but under ten times. The chain combines TRBV9 with TRBJ2-1, with 13 bases that match TRBD2. This CDR3 is 15 amino acids long. CDR1 SGDLS and CDR2 YYNGEE come from the germline V gene. V was pared by 8 bases and J by 8 bases, with 10 bases of the junction left unmatched. This CDR3 reads CASSLLAGGRDEQFF. The DNA for the CDR3 is TGTGCCAGTAGCCTACTAGCGGGAGGGCGGGATGAGCAGTTCTTC.

This clonotype was picked up one time. The chain joins TRBV28 to TRBJ2-1; 7 positions match TRBD2. Per the germline V gene, CDR1 is MDHEN and CDR2 is SYDVKM. V lost 3 bases and J lost 7; bases outside the gene matches: 9. The CDR3 spans 15 residues. The CDR3 loop reads CASSFRASGENEQFF. The CDR3 region has the DNA TGTGCCAGCAGTTTTCGGGCTAGCGGAGAAAATGAGCAGTTCTTC. The whole variable domain, filled in from reference TRBV28 and TRBJ2-1, reads DVKVTQSSRYLVKRTGEKVFLECVQDMDHENMFWYRQDPGLGLRLIYFSYDVKMKEKGDIPEGYSVSREKKERFSLILESASTNQTSMYLCASSFRASGENEQFFGPGTRLTVL.

As DNA, the CDR3 is TGCGCCAGCAGCCAAGATTGGGAGCGGGAAGGTACAGATACGCAGTATTTT. Translated: CASSQDWEREGTDTQYF. V is TRBV4-1 and J is TRBJ2-3; 7 nucleotides agree with TRBD2. Germline loops: CDR1 MGHRA, CDR2 YSYEKL. V gave up 0 bases and J gave up 3 bases; unmatched junction bases: 9. The CDR3 contains 17 residues.

This rearrangement joins TRBV27 to TRBJ1-1; unclear D gene. Trimming stripped 2 bases from V and 1 base from J, with 5 bases between. The CDR3 totals 13 residues. The germline V gene encodes CDR1 MNHEY and CDR2 SMNVEV (reference sequence). Written as DNA, the CDR3 is TGTGCCAGCAGTTTAGACTGGAACACTGAAGCTTTCTTT. Amino acid sequence: CASSLDWNTEAFF.

The chain joins TRBV12-5 to TRBJ1-2; no clear D. Trimming removed 4 bases at V and 4 bases at J, with 19 bases between. The CDR3 spans 16 residues. Germline V gives CDR1 LGHNT, CDR2 FRNRAP. CDR3 nucleotide sequence: TGTGCTAGTGGTTGGGATCTTATGGGAGAAGGCTATGGCTACACCTTC. Translated: CASGWDLMGEGYGYTF.

The V gene is TRBV5-5, the J gene TRBJ2-1; tentative D call: TRBD2 (5 bases). V was cut by 0 bases and J by 1 base, with 8 bases left in between. The CDR3 consists of 15 residues. Germline lookup yields CDR1 SGHKS and CDR2 YYEKEE (reference sequence). The CDR3 here is CASSLVASSYNEQFF. The CDR3 coding sequence is TGTGCCAGCAGCTTGGTAGCGTCATCCTACAATGAGCAGTTCTTC.

The rearrangement links TRBV6-4 to TRBJ2-1, with a weak D call TRBD1 (6 bases). The ends were cut back, 0 bases at V and 1 base at J, with 7 bases in the middle. CDR3 length equals 15 residues. The germline gives CDR1 MRHNA, CDR2 SNTAGT. CDR3 loop: CASSDSGTSYNEQFF. The CDR3 DNA sequence: TGTGCCAGCAGTGACTCCGGGACATCCTACAATGAGCAGTTCTTC.

As concerns this clonotype: Here the CDR3 omits its conserved ending phenylalanine or tryptophan, so a read error is the likely source. The V gene is TRBV27, the J gene TRBJ2-7, with D perhaps TRBD2 (7 bases). From germline, CDR1 is MNHEY and CDR2 SMNVEV (reference sequence). The germline V and J ends were trimmed by 6 bases and 3 bases, with 18 bases remaining between them. The CDR3 covers 15 residues. The CDR3 nucleotides read TGTGCCAGCAGCAAAGGGTGGCGGGGGCTCTACGAGCAGTACTCC. It encodes CASSKGWRGLYEQYS.

Details on this clonotype: The germline gene is not matched at one end of the junction; a read error may be the cause. This rearrangement joins TRBV27 to TRBJ2-7; the D is unclear. The germline CDR1 and CDR2 sequences are MNHEY and SMNVEV (reference sequence). The CDR3 runs 15 residues. This CDR3 reads CASSQRTSSSHEQYF. CDR3 bases: TGTGCCAGCAGTCAGAGGACCAGTTCCTCCCACGAGCAGTACTTC.

A note on this clonotype: Sequence at one end of the junction differs from germline and may be a read error. V and J are TRBV20-1 and TRBJ2-7, with D possibly matching TRBD2 (6 bases). The CDR3 sequence is 15 residues long. Germline V gene sequence: CDR1 DFQATT, CDR2 SNEGSKA (reference sequence). The CDR3 spells CSARGESGAGDERYF. The CDR3 region has the DNA TGCAGTGCTAGAGGGGAATCGGGAGCGGGTGACGAGCGGTACTTC.